This TCR beta chain was captured by sequencing in a study of spatial heterogeneity in lung cancer. This clonotype was seen repeatedly, ten times or more. Its specificity is unknown. V was shortened by 6 bases and J by 0 bases, with 9 bases between the two germline ends. The CDR3 length is 14 residues. TCRdb independently ran MiXCR on the 5' RACE reads; one entry per CDR3 protein. The data hold fewer than 30,000 distinct CDR3 sequences, with around 6.9% observed a single time. Regarding time point: sample taken at primary tumor resection. Overall study results and limits: Mutation counts in tumors were tracked by counts of expanded intratumoral alpha and beta TCRs. Tumor T-cell coverage was an estimated 7% or so for alpha and approximately 13% for beta chains.

This sequence originates from a male donor with early-stage non-small cell lung cancer. The input for sequencing was lung tumor tissue, taken at surgery. V usage is TRBV12-3 or TRBV12-4 and J usage is TRBJ2-4; possible D gene TRBD1, 6 bases. The DNA of the CDR3 is TGTGCCAGCAGCCCAGGGGAAGCCAAAAACATTCAGTACTTC. This translates into CASSPGEAKNIQYF.